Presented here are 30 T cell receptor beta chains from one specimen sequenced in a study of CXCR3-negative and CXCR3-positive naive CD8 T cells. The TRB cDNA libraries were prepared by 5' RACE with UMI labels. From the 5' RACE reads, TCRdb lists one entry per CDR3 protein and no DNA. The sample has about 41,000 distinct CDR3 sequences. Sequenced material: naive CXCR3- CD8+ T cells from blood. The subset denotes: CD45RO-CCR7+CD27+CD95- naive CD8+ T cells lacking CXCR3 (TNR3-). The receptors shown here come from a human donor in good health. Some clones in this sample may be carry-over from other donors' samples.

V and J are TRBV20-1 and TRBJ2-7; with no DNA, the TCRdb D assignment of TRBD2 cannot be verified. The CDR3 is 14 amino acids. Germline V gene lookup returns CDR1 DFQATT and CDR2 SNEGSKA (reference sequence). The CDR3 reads CSARDRRESYEQYF.

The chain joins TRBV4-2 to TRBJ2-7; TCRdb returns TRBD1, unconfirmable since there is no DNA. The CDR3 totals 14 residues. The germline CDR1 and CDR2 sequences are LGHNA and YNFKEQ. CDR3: CASSPREGADEQYF.

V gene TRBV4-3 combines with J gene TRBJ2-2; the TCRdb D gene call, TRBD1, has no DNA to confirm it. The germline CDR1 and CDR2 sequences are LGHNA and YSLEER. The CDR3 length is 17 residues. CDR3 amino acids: CASSQVWLRGESGELFF.

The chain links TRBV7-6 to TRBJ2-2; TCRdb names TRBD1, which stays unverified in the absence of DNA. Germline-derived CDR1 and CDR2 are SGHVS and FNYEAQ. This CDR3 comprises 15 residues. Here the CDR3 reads CASSHRGGNTGELFF. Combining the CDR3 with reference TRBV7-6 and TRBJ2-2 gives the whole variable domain GAGVSQSPRYKVTKRGQDVALRCDPISGHVSLYWYRQALGQGPEFLTYFNYEAQQDKSGLPNDRFSAERPEGSISTLTIQRTEQRDSAMYRCASSHRGGNTGELFFGEGSRLTVL.

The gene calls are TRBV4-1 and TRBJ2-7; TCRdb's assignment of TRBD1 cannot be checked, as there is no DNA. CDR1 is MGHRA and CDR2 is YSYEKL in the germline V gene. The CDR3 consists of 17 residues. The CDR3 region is CASSQDEETGSSYEQYF.

The CDR3 here is CSARAGLAIYNEQFF. The rearrangement links TRBV20-1 to TRBJ2-1; there is no DNA to check the TCRdb D call of TRBD2. There are 15 residues in the CDR3. Germline V gives CDR1 DFQATT, CDR2 SNEGSKA (reference sequence).

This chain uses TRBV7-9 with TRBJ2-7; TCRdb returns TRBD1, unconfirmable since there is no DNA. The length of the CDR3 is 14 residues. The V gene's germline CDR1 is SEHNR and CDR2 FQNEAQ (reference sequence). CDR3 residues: CASSPRTGSYEQYF.

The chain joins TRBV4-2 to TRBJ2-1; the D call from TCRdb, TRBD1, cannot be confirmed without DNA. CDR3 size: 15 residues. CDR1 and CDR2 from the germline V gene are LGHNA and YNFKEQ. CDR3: CASSLNKAGKNEQFF.

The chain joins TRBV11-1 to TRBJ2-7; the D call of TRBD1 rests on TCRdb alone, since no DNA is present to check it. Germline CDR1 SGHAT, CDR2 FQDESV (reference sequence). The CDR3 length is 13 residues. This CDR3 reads CASSLRDGLEQYF.

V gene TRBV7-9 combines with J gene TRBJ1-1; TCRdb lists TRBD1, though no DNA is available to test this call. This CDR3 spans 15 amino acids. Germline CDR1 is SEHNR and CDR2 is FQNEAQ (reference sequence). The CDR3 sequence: CASSTDSAGNTEAFF.

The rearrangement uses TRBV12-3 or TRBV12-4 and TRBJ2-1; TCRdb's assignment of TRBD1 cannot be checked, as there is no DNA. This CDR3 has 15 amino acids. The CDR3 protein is CASSPRATYPHEQFF.

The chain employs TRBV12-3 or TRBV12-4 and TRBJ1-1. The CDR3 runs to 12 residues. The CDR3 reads CASITWNTEAFF.

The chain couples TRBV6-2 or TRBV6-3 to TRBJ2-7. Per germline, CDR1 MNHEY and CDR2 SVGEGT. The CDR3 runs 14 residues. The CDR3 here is CASSYSTSAYEQYF.

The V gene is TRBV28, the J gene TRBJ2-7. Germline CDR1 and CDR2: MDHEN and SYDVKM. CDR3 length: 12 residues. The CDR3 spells CASSTQIYEQYF.

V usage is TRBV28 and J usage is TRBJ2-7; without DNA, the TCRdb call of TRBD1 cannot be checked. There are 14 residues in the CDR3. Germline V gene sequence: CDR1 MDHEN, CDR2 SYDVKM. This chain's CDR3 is CASSFVDRAYEQYF.

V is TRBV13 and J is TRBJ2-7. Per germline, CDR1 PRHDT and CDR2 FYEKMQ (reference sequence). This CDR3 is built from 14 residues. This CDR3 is CASSPRLMTYEQYF.

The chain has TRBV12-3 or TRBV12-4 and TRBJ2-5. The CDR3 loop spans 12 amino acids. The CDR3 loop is CASSDSGETQYF.

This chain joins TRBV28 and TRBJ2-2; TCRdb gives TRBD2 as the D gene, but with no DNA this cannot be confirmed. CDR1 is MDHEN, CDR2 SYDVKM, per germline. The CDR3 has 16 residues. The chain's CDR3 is CASSLFTGRYTGELFF. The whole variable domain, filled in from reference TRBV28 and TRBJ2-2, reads DVKVTQSSRYLVKRTGEKVFLECVQDMDHENMFWYRQDPGLGLRLIYFSYDVKMKEKGDIPEGYSVSREKKERFSLILESASTNQTSMYLCASSLFTGRYTGELFFGEGSRLTVL.

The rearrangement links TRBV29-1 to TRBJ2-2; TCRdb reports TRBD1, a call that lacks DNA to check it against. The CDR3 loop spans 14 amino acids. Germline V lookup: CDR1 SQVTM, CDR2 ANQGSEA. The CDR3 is CSVTGQGTTGELFF.

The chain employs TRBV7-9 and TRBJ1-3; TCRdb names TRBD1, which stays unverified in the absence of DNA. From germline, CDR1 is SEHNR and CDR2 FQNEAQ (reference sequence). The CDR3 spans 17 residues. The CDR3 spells CATEDRVLLNSGNTIYF.

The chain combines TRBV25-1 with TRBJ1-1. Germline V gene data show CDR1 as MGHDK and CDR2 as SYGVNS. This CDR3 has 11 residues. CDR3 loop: CASSDNTEAFF. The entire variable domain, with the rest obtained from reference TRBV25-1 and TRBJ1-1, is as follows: EADIYQTPRYLVIGTGKKITLECSQTMGHDKMYWYQQDPGMELHLIHYSYGVNSTEKGDLSSESTVSRIRTEHFPLTLESARPSHTSQYLCASSDNTEAFFGQGTRLTVV.

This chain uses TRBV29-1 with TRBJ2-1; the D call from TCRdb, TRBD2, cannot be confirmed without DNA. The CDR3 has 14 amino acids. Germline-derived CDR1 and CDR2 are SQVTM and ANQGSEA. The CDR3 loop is CSVEGLAGDNEQFF.

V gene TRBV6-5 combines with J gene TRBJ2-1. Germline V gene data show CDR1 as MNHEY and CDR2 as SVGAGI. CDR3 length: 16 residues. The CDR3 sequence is CASRNGRGMYYNEQFF.

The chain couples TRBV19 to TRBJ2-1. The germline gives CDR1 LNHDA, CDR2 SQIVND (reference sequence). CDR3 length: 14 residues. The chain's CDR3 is CASSIGGSNNEQFF. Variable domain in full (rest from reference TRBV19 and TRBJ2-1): DGGITQSPKYLFRKEGQNVTLSCEQNLNHDAMYWYRQDPGQGLRLIYYSQIVNDFQKGDIAEGYSVSREKKESFPLTVTSAQKNPTAFYLCASSIGGSNNEQFFGPGTRLTVL.

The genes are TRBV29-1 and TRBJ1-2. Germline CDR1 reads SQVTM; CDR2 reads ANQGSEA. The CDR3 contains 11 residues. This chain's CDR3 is CSVVHRNGYTF.

CDR3 residues: CASSYKQTDTQYF. J is TRBJ2-3 and V is TRBV5-6. Germline V gives CDR1 SGHDT, CDR2 YYEEEE. This CDR3 spans 13 amino acids.

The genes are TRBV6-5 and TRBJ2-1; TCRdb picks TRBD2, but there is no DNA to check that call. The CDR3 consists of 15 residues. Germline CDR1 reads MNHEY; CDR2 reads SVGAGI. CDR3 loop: CASNDGTSGGGEQFF.

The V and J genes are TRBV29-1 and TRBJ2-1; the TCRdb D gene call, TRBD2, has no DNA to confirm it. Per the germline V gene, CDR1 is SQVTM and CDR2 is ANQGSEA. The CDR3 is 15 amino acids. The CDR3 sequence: CSVGKGTSGSNEQFF.

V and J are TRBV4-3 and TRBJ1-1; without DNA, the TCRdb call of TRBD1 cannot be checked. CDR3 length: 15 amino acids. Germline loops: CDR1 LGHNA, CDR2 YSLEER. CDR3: CASSQGRGFGAEAFF.

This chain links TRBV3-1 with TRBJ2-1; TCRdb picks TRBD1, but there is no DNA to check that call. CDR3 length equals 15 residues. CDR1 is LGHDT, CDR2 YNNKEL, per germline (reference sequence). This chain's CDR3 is CASSQVTGGFNEQFF.